These 15 T cell receptor beta chains were sequenced from one sample in a study of T cells after yellow fever vaccination. TCRdb reprocessed the 5' RACE reads with MiXCR, giving one entry per CDR3 protein. There are 500,000 to 650,000 distinct CDR3 sequences in the sample; 13% occur only once, and 11% to 15% lies in the top ten. The source was PBMCs, collected on the day of the yellow fever booster vaccination. These receptors were taken from a man aged 25-45 years who received the YFV17D yellow fever vaccine.

The V call is TRBV9, the J call TRBJ2-7; possibly TRBD2 for D (6 bases). Trimming stripped 6 bases from V and 2 bases from J, with 12 bases between. From germline, CDR1 is SGDLS and CDR2 YYNGEE. There are 13 residues in the CDR3. This chain's CDR3 is CASNEAGTYEQYF. CDR3 nucleotides: TGTGCCAGCAACGAGGCGGGGACCTACGAGCAGTACTTC. The whole variable domain, remainder taken from reference TRBV9 and TRBJ2-7, is DSGVTQTPKHLITATGQRVTLRCSPRSGDLSVYWYQQSLDQGLQFLIQYYNGEERAKGNILERFSAQQFPDLHSELNLSSLELGDSALYFCASNEAGTYEQYFGPGTRLTVT.

In its sample, this clonotype was seen a few times. V gene TRBV7-9 combines with J gene TRBJ2-2, with a weak D call TRBD1 (5 bases). V lost 10 bases and J lost 4, with 10 bases in between. Germline lookup yields CDR1 SEHNR and CDR2 FQNEAQ (reference sequence). The length of the CDR3 is 12 residues. DNA for the CDR3: TGTGCCAAGGGGCATGGCACCGGGGAGCTGTTTTTT. Translation gives CAKGHGTGELFF.

This clonotype was seen more than once but under ten times. This rearrangement joins TRBV29-1 to TRBJ2-7; 8 bases are shared with TRBD2. This CDR3 spans 14 amino acids. V shed 4 bases, J shed 1 base, and the junction held 6 bases outside the gene matches. CDR1 SQVTM and CDR2 ANQGSEA come from the germline V gene. The CDR3 sequence: CSVASGRKSYEQYF. For the CDR3, the DNA is TGCAGCGTTGCAAGCGGGAGAAAGTCCTACGAGCAGTACTTC.

The genes are TRBV7-6 and TRBJ2-3, with TRBD1 identical over 9 bases. This CDR3 is 16 amino acids long. Unmatched junction bases numbered 9, after V lost 5 bases and J lost 3 bases. Germline V gene lookup returns CDR1 SGHVS and CDR2 FNYEAQ. The CDR3 sequence: CASSTRRQGGTDTQYF. CDR3 nucleotide sequence: TGTGCCAGCAGCACCCGGCGACAGGGGGGGACAGATACGCAGTATTTT.

This rearrangement joins TRBV9 to TRBJ1-3; TRBD1 agrees at 10 bases. V lost 3 bases and J lost 2; bases outside the gene matches: 11. The CDR3 contains 18 residues. Germline values: CDR1 SGDLS, CDR2 YYNGEE. CDR3 sequence: CASSGYWTGGSTGNTIYF. DNA of the CDR3: TGTGCCAGCAGCGGATACTGGACAGGGGGATCTACTGGAAACACCATATATTTT.

CDR3: CASSLPGQKGYTF. The CDR3 nucleotides read TGTGCCAGCAGCTTGCCCGGACAGAAAGGCTACACCTTC. The chain links TRBV5-6 to TRBJ1-2; perhaps TRBD1 as D (6 bases). This CDR3 region has 13 residues. Per the germline V gene, CDR1 is SGHDT and CDR2 is YYEEEE. V lost 1 base and J lost 8, with 12 bases in between.

The J gene is TRBJ2-1, the V gene TRBV20-1; either TRBD1 or TRBD2 may supply D (6 bases each). With 5 bases removed from V and 5 bases from J, the gap between germline ends came to 16 bases. This CDR3 spans 14 amino acids. Germline V gene data show CDR1 as DFQATT and CDR2 as SNEGSKA (reference sequence). Here the CDR3 reads CSAPKGGTHNEQFF. CDR3 bases: TGCAGTGCTCCTAAGGGGGGTACCCACAATGAGCAGTTCTTC.

This clonotype was picked up a small number of times. This sequence joins TRBV29-1 and TRBJ1-4; D gene ambiguous. V gave up 6 bases and J gave up 5 bases, with 10 bases separating them. The CDR3 loop spans 12 amino acids. Germline V lookup: CDR1 SQVTM, CDR2 ANQGSEA. CDR3 nucleotide sequence: TGCAGCGTCCACGGCCCGAATGAAAAACTGTTTTTT. This encodes CSVHGPNEKLFF.

V is TRBV12-3 or TRBV12-4 and J is TRBJ1-1, with TRBD1 as a possible D gene (6 bases). The CDR3 runs to 15 residues. V lost 3 bases and J 4 bases, leaving 15 bases between the germline ends. CDR3 sequence reads: CASSLVMGAVTEAFF. The DNA of the CDR3 is TGTGCCAGCAGTTTGGTTATGGGGGCGGTCACTGAAGCTTTCTTT.

This clonotype was observed a few times. The rearrangement joins TRBV5-1 to TRBJ2-1; TRBD2 matches at 13 bases. V was pared by 1 base and J by 3 bases, with 4 bases of the junction left unmatched. Looked up from germline, CDR1 is SGHRS and CDR2 is YFSETQ. The CDR3 consists of 17 residues. The CDR3 sequence: CASSLLLAGGHYNEQFF. CDR3 coding DNA: TGCGCCAGCAGCTTGCTACTAGCGGGAGGGCACTACAATGAGCAGTTCTTC.

This clonotype has only a few counts. The chain links TRBV27 to TRBJ1-2; unclear D gene. The CDR3 has 15 residues. Trimming left V 4 bases short and J 2 bases short, with 14 bases between. From germline, CDR1 is MNHEY and CDR2 SMNVEV (reference sequence). CDR3 protein: CASSYRRTENYGYTF. The CDR3 DNA is TGTGCCAGCAGTTATCGTCGAACAGAAAACTATGGCTACACCTTC.

In this sample, this clonotype turned up a few times. The rearrangement uses TRBV7-8 and TRBJ1-2; D gene unclear. CDR1 is SGHVS and CDR2 is FQNEAQ in the germline V gene. Trimming removed 5 bases at V and 5 bases at J, with 21 bases between. The CDR3 is 16 residues long. The CDR3 loop reads CASSTKFTENRYGYTF. CDR3 coding DNA: TGTGCCAGCAGCACGAAATTCACGGAGAATCGATATGGCTACACCTTC.

A few counts support this clonotype. The chain carries TRBV5-6 and TRBJ2-1, with D hard to call. The CDR3 totals 13 residues. Germline CDR1 reads SGHDT; CDR2 reads YYEEEE. Trimming removed 1 base at V and 5 bases at J, with 7 bases between. The CDR3 DNA reads TGTGCCAGCAGCTTGCTAGTGAACAATGAGCAGTTCTTC. Its translation: CASSLLVNNEQFF.

The J gene is TRBJ2-7, the V gene TRBV5-4; 13 nucleotides agree with TRBD2. The CDR3 is made up of 17 amino acids. Per germline, CDR1 SGHNT and CDR2 YYREEE (reference sequence). Unmatched junction bases numbered 6, after V lost 1 base and J lost 2 bases. The CDR3, as DNA: TGTGCCAGCAGCTTGCAGGTGACTAGCGGGGGGACCTACGAGCAGTACTTC. It is translated as CASSLQVTSGGTYEQYF.

The genes are TRBV12-3 or TRBV12-4 and TRBJ2-1; tentative D call: TRBD2 (5 bases). The V gene lost 6 bases and the J gene lost 12 bases, with 12 bases spanning the gap. CDR3 length: 11 amino acids. The CDR3 DNA sequence: TGTGCCAGCAGCCAAAGCCGGGGGCAGTTCTTC. It yields the protein CASSQSRGQFF.